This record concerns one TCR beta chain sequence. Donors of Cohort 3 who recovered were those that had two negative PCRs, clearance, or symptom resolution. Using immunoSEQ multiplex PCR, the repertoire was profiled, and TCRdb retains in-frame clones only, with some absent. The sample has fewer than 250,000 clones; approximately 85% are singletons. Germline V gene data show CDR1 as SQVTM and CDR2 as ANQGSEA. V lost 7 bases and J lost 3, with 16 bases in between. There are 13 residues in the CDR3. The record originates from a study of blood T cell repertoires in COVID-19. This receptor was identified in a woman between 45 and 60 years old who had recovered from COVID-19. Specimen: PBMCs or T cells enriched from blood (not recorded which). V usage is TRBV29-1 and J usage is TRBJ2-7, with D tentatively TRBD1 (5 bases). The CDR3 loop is CSALSPRDYEQYF. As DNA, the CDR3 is TGCAGCGCCTTGTCCCCCAGGGACTACGAGCAGTACTTC.